A selection of T cell receptor beta chains follows, all from one sample in a study of cytomegalovirus exposure and HLA in healthy donors. Profiling relied on immunoSEQ multiplex PCR, and the TCRdb table lists in-frame clones only, not all of them. The table includes 170,000 or so clones, 75% to 85% detected once. Sequencing was performed on PBMCs. These receptor sequences come from a boy younger than 18 in good health and CMV-seronegative. CDR3s include the opening cysteine and the closing phenylalanine or tryptophan. The D gene is left open where the match is weak.

v_gene: TRBV18
d_gene: TRBD1
j_gene: TRBJ2-7
CDR3aa: CASSPRQGYSYEQYF
CDR3nt: TGTGCCAGCTCACCTAGACAGGGTTATTCCTACGAGCAGTACTTC

v_gene: TRBV11-2
d_gene: TRBD2
j_gene: TRBJ2-7
CDR3aa: CASSFDLAVPYEQYF
CDR3nt: TGTGCCAGCAGCTTCGATCTAGCGGTCCCCTACGAGCAGTACTTC

v_gene: TRBV6-6
d_gene: TRBD2
j_gene: TRBJ2-1
CDR3aa: CASSHTSGVYNEQFF
CDR3nt: TGTGCCAGCAGTCATACTAGCGGAGTCTACAATGAGCAGTTCTTC

v_gene: TRBV13
d_gene: -
j_gene: TRBJ2-4
CDR3aa: CASSLGREDAKNIQYF
CDR3nt: TGTGCCAGCAGCTTAGGCCGGGAAGATGCCAAAAACATTCAGTACTTC

v_gene: TRBV6-1
d_gene: -
j_gene: TRBJ1-1
CDR3aa: CATQQGFNENTEAFF
CDR3nt: TGTGCCACGCAACAGGGTTTTAATGAGAACACTGAAGCTTTCTTT

v_gene: TRBV5-6
d_gene: -
j_gene: TRBJ1-2
CDR3aa: CASSSLSNSNYGYTF
CDR3nt: TGTGCCAGCAGCTCCCTTAGTAATTCTAACTATGGCTACACCTTC

v_gene: TRBV15
d_gene: -
j_gene: TRBJ1-5
CDR3aa: CATSRPQGINQPQHF
CDR3nt: TGTGCCACCAGCAGACCCCAGGGAATCAATCAGCCCCAGCATTTT

v_gene: TRBV19
d_gene: -
j_gene: TRBJ1-1
CDR3aa: CASGTEPEAFF
CDR3nt: TGTGCCAGTGGAACAGAACCTGAAGCTTTCTTT

v_gene: TRBV4-1
d_gene: -
j_gene: TRBJ2-7
CDR3aa: CASSQPDRSYEQYF
CDR3nt: TGCGCCAGCAGCCAACCCGACAGATCCTACGAGCAGTACTTC

v_gene: TRBV7-8
d_gene: -
j_gene: TRBJ2-2
CDR3aa: CASSLATGRNTGELFF
CDR3nt: TGTGCCAGCAGCTTAGCCACAGGGCGGAACACCGGGGAGCTGTTTTTT

v_gene: TRBV6-6
d_gene: TRBD2
j_gene: TRBJ2-1
CDR3aa: CANSKPPGLGVNEQFF
CDR3nt: TGTGCCAACAGTAAACCTCCGGGACTAGGGGTCAATGAGCAGTTCTTC

v_gene: TRBV5-6
d_gene: TRBD1
j_gene: TRBJ2-7
CDR3aa: CASSFRGQGGLSEQYF
CDR3nt: TGTGCCAGCAGCTTCCGCGGACAGGGCGGACTCTCCGAGCAGTACTTC